This entry is about one T cell receptor beta chain. The antigen is not known. These data belong to a study of T cell responses to AZD1222 COVID-19 vaccine. CDR3 length: 14 amino acids. The V gene lost 3 bases and the J gene lost 3 bases, with 9 bases spanning the gap. From germline, CDR1 is SGHAT and CDR2 FQNNGV. The protocol was immunoSEQ multiplex PCR, while the TCRdb copy is restricted to in-frame clones and leaves out a portion. In the table there are about 130,000 clones, over 65% of which are singletons. The study, taken as a whole, reports: Baseline seropositivity occurred in only a handful of AZD1222 recipients. Most donors were white British and more were female, and clonal diversity was possibly underestimated.

This material consisted of peripheral blood, taken on day 0 of AZD1222 vaccination. The TCR sequence derives from an adult in good health. The chain uses TRBV11-2 and TRBJ1-5, with a weak D call TRBD1 (5 bases). This CDR3 is CASSFGGDNQPQHF. As DNA, the CDR3 is TGTGCCAGCAGCTTCGGGGGGGACAATCAGCCCCAGCATTTT.